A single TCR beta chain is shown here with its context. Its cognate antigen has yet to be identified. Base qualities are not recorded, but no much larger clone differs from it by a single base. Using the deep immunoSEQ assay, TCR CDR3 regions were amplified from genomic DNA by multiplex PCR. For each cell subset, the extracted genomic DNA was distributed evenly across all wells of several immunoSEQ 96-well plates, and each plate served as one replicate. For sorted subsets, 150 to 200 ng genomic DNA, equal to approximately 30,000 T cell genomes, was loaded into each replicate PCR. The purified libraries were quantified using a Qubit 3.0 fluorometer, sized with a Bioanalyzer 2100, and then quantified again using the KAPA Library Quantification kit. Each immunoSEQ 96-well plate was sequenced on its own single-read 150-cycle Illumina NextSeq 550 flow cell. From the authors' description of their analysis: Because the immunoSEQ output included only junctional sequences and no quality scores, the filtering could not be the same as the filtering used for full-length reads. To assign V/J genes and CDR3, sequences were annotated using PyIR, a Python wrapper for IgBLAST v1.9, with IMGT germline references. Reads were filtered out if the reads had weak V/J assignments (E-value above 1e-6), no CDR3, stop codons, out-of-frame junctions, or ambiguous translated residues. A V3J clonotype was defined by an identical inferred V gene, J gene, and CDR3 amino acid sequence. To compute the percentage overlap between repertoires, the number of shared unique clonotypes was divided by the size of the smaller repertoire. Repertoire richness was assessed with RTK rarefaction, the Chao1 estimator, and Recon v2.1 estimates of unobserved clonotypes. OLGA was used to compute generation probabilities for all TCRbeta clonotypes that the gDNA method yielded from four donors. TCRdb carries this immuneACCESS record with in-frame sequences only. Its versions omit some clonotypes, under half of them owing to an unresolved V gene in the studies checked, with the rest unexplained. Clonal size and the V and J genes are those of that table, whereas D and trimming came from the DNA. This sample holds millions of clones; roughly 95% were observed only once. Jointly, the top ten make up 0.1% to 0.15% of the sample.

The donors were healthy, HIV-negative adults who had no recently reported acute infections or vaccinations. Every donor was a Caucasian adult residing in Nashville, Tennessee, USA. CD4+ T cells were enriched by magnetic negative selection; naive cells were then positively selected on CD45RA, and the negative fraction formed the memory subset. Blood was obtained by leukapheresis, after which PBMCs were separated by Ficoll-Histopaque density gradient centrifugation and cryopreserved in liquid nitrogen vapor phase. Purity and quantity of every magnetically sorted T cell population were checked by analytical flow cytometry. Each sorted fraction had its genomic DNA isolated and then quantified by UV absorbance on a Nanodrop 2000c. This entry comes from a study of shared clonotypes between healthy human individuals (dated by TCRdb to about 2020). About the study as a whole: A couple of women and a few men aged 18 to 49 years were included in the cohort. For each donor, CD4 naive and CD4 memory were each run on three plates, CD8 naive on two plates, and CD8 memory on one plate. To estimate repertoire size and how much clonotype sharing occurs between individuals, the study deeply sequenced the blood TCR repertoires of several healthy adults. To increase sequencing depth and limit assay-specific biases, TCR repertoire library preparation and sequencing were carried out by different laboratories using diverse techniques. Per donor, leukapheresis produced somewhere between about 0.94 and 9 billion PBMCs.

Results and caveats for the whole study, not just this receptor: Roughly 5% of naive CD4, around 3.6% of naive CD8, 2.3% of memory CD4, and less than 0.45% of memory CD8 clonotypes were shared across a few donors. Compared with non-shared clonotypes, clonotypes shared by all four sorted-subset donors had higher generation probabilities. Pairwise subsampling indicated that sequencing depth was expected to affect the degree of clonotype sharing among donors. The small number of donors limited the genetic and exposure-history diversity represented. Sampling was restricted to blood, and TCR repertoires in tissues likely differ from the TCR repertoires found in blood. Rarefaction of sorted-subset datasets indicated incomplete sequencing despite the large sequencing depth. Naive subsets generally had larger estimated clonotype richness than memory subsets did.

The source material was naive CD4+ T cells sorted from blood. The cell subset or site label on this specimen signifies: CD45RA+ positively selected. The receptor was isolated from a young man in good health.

The DNA sequence follows: TGTGCCACCCGCCGGGGACAGGGGGAAGAGACCCAGTACTTC. It translates to CATRRGQGEETQYF. The chain employs TRBV10-3 and TRBJ2-5; 11 junctional bases match TRBD1. Reading the germline V gene gives CDR1 ENHRY and CDR2 SYGVKD. Spanning cysteine to phenylalanine, the CDR3 consists of 14 amino acids. Left in the record is the CDR3 DNA by itself, 42 bases read in frame from the first base. V trim: 10 bases; J trim: 3 bases; unmatched bases: 7.